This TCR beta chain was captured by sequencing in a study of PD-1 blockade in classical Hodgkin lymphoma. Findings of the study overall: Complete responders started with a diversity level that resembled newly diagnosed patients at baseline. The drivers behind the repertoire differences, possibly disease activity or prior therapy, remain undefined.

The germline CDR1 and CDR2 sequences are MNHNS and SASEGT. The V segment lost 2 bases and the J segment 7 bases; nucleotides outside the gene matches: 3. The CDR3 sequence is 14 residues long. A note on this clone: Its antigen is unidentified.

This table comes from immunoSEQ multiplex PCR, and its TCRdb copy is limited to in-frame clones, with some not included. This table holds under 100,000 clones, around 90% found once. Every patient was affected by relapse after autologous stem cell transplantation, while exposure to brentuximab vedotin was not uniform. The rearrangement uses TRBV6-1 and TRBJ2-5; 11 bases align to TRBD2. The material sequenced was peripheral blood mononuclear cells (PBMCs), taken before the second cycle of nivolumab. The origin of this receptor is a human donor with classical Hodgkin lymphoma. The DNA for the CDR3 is TGTGCCAGCAGTGAAACTAGCGGGAGTAGGACCCAGTACTTC. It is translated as CASSETSGSRTQYF.